The 14 T cell receptor beta chains below were found in one sample sequenced in a study of shared clonotypes between healthy human individuals. CD8 cells regarded as naive lacked CD45RO, were positively chosen for CCR7, and omitted terminally differentiated effector memory CD45RA+ cells. Sequencing used immunoSEQ multiplex PCR; TCRdb keeps in-frame clones, though not all of them. This sample has millions of clones, with about 94% found just once. What was sequenced was naive CD8+ T cells sorted from blood. The receptors were gathered from a young man in good health.

This rearrangement joins TRBV10-2 to TRBJ1-5; possibly TRBD1 for D (6 bases). The CDR3 is made up of 14 amino acids. Germline CDR1 is WSHSY and CDR2 is SAAADI. V lost 2 bases and J 6 bases, leaving 11 bases between the germline ends. The CDR3 is CASSEEGVLQPQHF. The CDR3 bases are TGCGCCAGCAGTGAGGAGGGGGTACTTCAGCCCCAGCATTTT.

V and J are TRBV27 and TRBJ2-1; D is possibly TRBD2 (5 bases). Germline loops: CDR1 MNHEY, CDR2 SMNVEV (reference sequence). The CDR3 is made up of 17 amino acids. Trimming cost V 8 bases and J 0 bases, with 20 bases left between them. CDR3 amino acids: CASGLGSVLSSYNEQFF. CDR3 nucleotides: TGTGCCAGCGGGCTTGGGAGCGTACTTAGCTCCTACAATGAGCAGTTCTTC.

This chain uses TRBV5-6 with TRBJ2-7; D not resolved. With 0 bases removed from V and 5 bases from J, the gap between germline ends came to 6 bases. CDR3 length: 12 amino acids. CDR1 and CDR2 from the germline V gene are SGHDT and YYEEEE. The CDR3 sequence: CASSLEHHEQYF. DNA of the CDR3: TGTGCCAGCAGCTTGGAACATCACGAGCAGTACTTC.

The V gene is TRBV6-1, the J gene TRBJ2-1; D is unclear. CDR1 and CDR2 (germline): MNHNS, SASEGT. V lost 10 bases and J lost 7, with 20 bases in between. CDR3 length equals 14 residues. CDR3 amino acids: CATTPWVQVNEQFF. The DNA for the CDR3 is TGTGCCACCACCCCTTGGGTCCAGGTTAATGAGCAGTTCTTC.

The chain couples TRBV19 to TRBJ1-1; possible D gene TRBD1, 5 bases. CDR3 length: 14 residues. V shed 3 bases and J shed 0 bases, with 8 bases lying between them. CDR1 and CDR2 (germline): LNHDA, SQIVND (reference sequence). The CDR3 DNA sequence: TGTGCCAGTAGTATGGTGACAGTGAACACTGAAGCTTTCTTT. Protein: CASSMVTVNTEAFF.

This clone was detected only once. Relative to the germline gene, one junction end is altered; a read error may explain this. The chain is built from TRBV5-4 and TRBJ1-6; TRBD1 aligns across 7 bases. Looked up from germline, CDR1 is SGHNT and CDR2 is YYREEE (reference sequence). The CDR3 length is 16 residues. In DNA form, the CDR3 reads TGTGCCAGCAGCCGAGGGGATACAGGGGTGAGGTCACCCCCCCACTTT. It encodes CASSRGDTGVRSPPHF. The full variable domain, completed using reference TRBV5-4 and TRBJ1-6, is ETGVTQSPTHLIKTRGQQVTLRCSSQSGHNTVSWYQQALGQGPQFIFQYYREEENGRGNFPPRFSGLQFPNYSSELNVNALELDDSALYLCASSRGDTGVRSPPHFGNGTRLTVT.

This clone was observed once. The genes are TRBV5-1 and TRBJ1-1; D gene uncertain. The V and J ends lost 4 bases and 3 bases respectively, with 4 bases between them. The germline CDR1 and CDR2 sequences are SGHRS and YFSETQ. This CDR3 spans 11 amino acids. CDR3 residues: CASSQDTEAFF. In nucleotides, the CDR3 is TGCGCCAGCAGCCAAGACACTGAAGCTTTCTTT.

The gene calls are TRBV4-1 and TRBJ2-7, with D perhaps TRBD1 (6 bases). V was shortened by 2 bases and J by 3 bases, with 11 bases between the two germline ends. CDR3 length: 14 residues. Germline V lookup: CDR1 MGHRA, CDR2 YSYEKL. The CDR3 DNA is TGCGCCAGCAGCCAAAAGGGACAAGTCTACGAGCAGTACTTC. Translation gives CASSQKGQVYEQYF.

The chain is built from TRBV5-1 and TRBJ2-7; D unclear. CDR1 SGHRS and CDR2 YFSETQ come from the germline V gene. This CDR3 region has 14 residues. The V end was cut by 3 bases, the J end by 3 bases, with 13 bases between. The CDR3 spells CASSSTGPHYEQYF. For the CDR3, the DNA is TGCGCCAGCAGCTCTACCGGGCCGCACTACGAGCAGTACTTC.

The rearrangement links TRBV5-6 to TRBJ2-3; 7 bases agree with TRBD1. Germline CDR1 and CDR2: SGHDT and YYEEEE. The V gene end was trimmed by 2 bases and the J gene end by 5 bases; junction bases not matched to a gene: 8. This CDR3 comprises 15 residues. CDR3 nucleotides: TGTGCCAGCAGCTTTACACAGGGGTGGATAGATACGCAGTATTTT. Its protein product is CASSFTQGWIDTQYF. The full variable domain, rest sourced from reference TRBV5-6 and TRBJ2-3, is DAGVTQSPTHLIKTRGQQVTLRCSPKSGHDTVSWYQQALGQGPQFIFQYYEEEERQRGNFPDRFSGHQFPNYSSELNVNALLLGDSALYLCASSFTQGWIDTQYFGPGTRLTVL.

The V gene is TRBV5-1, the J gene TRBJ1-1, with 8 positions matching TRBD1. V was pared by 4 bases and J by 4 bases, with 3 bases of the junction left unmatched. The V gene's germline CDR1 is SGHRS and CDR2 YFSETQ. The CDR3 sequence is 13 residues long. Here the CDR3 DNA reads TGCGCCAGCAGCCCCCAGGGGGCCACTGAAGCTTTCTTT. Translation gives CASSPQGATEAFF.

The CDR3 region is CASSFRDRGYQPQHF. CDR3 coding DNA: TGTGCCAGCAGTTTCCGGGACAGGGGATACCAGCCCCAGCATTTT. This sequence joins TRBV28 and TRBJ1-5, with TRBD1 identical over 10 bases. CDR1 and CDR2 (germline): MDHEN, SYDVKM. V gave up 3 bases and J gave up 7 bases; unmatched junction bases: 6. The CDR3 has 15 residues.

This rearrangement joins TRBV10-2 to TRBJ2-1, with TRBD2 matching over 11 bases. Germline lookup yields CDR1 WSHSY and CDR2 SAAADI. V trimming: 2 bases; J trimming: 14 bases; junction bases outside the gene matches: 5. This CDR3 has 13 residues. CDR3 sequence (DNA): TGCGCCAGCAGTGAGGGACTAGCGGGCTACGAGTTCTTC. Protein: CASSEGLAGYEFF.

This chain uses TRBV6-6 with TRBJ1-6; possible D gene TRBD1, 5 bases. The V gene's germline CDR1 is MNHNY and CDR2 SVGAGI (reference sequence). This CDR3 is built from 16 residues. V was pared by 3 bases and J by 7 bases, with 16 bases between. CDR3 in amino acids: CASSYLGELSNSPLHF. The DNA for the CDR3 is TGTGCCAGCAGTTATCTGGGGGAGCTTTCGAATTCACCCCTCCACTTT.